These T cell receptor beta chains were read from a single sample in a study of T cells after posttransplantation cyclophosphamide. Using immunoSEQ multiplex PCR, the repertoire was profiled, and TCRdb retains in-frame clones only, with some absent. Counted here are about 22,000 clones, around 73% occurring once; the ten biggest clones make up 0.65%. The sequenced sample was memory CD4+ T cells sorted from PBMCs. The receptors shown here come from a woman aged 55 to 70 in good health, CMV-negative, and a related stem cell transplant donor. CDR3s include the opening cysteine and the closing phenylalanine or tryptophan. D genes are given only for firm matches. Expanded clones get a size class; other rows say once, few or many, or leave the size out.

j_call: TRBJ2-7
d_call: -
clone_size: -
v_call: TRBV21-1
cdr3_aa: CASSKGIGRGRIGDRLNRDEQYF
cdr3_nt: TGTGCCAGCAGCAAAGGGATTGGGAGGGGCCGGATTGGGGACAGGCTCAATCGGGACGAGCAGTACTTC

j_call: TRBJ1-1
d_call: TRBD1
clone_size: -
v_call: TRBV6-1
cdr3_aa: CASIDRGRGEAFF
cdr3_nt: TGTGCCAGCATTGACAGGGGGCGGGGTGAAGCTTTCTTT

j_call: TRBJ1-1
d_call: -
clone_size: once
v_call: TRBV9
cdr3_aa: CASSPDSLNTEAFF
cdr3_nt: TGTGCCAGCAGCCCAGACAGTTTGAACACTGAAGCTTTCTTT

j_call: TRBJ2-2
d_call: -
clone_size: -
v_call: TRBV28
cdr3_aa: CASRGGTVNTGELFF
cdr3_nt: TGTGCCAGCAGGGGAGGTACAGTGAACACCGGGGAGCTGTTTTTT

j_call: TRBJ1-3
d_call: -
clone_size: -
v_call: TRBV28
cdr3_aa: CASRKGFTGNTIYF
cdr3_nt: TGTGCCAGCAGAAAGGGGTTCACTGGAAACACCATATATTTT

j_call: TRBJ2-1
d_call: TRBD1
clone_size: -
v_call: TRBV27
cdr3_aa: CATKGQGGGNEQFF
cdr3_nt: TGTGCCACCAAGGGACAGGGTGGGGGGAATGAGCAGTTCTTC

j_call: TRBJ2-7
d_call: TRBD1
clone_size: few
v_call: TRBV11-2
cdr3_aa: CASSWPRDRTYEQYF
cdr3_nt: TGTGCCAGCAGCTGGCCTCGGGACAGGACCTACGAGCAGTACTTC

j_call: TRBJ1-3
d_call: -
clone_size: -
v_call: TRBV30
cdr3_aa: CAWSSRFEVTGNTIYF
cdr3_nt: TGTGCCTGGAGTTCTAGATTTGAAGTTACTGGAAACACCATATATTTT

j_call: TRBJ2-1
d_call: -
clone_size: -
v_call: TRBV19
cdr3_aa: CASSRGTAYNEQFF
cdr3_nt: TGTGCCAGTAGTCGCGGGACCGCCTACAATGAGCAGTTCTTC

j_call: TRBJ1-1
d_call: -
clone_size: once
v_call: TRBV7-2
cdr3_aa: CASSLVTEAFF
cdr3_nt: TGTGCCAGCAGCTTAGTAACTGAAGCTTTCTTT

j_call: TRBJ1-4
d_call: -
clone_size: once
v_call: TRBV4-3
cdr3_aa: CASSQRQGTNEKLFF
cdr3_nt: TGCGCCAGCAGCCAAAGACAAGGAACTAATGAAAAACTGTTTTTT

j_call: TRBJ1-5
d_call: -
clone_size: once
v_call: TRBV7-2
cdr3_aa: CASSLVPGSNQPQHF
cdr3_nt: TGTGCCAGCAGCTTAGTGCCAGGTAGCAATCAGCCCCAGCATTTT